This T cell receptor (beta chain) is from a study of tumor-infiltrating lymphocytes in primary liver carcinoma. Study at large: Regardless of tissue type, samples showed similar yields of roughly 3.65 to 8 million productive TCRbeta reads.

Findings and caveats of the study: Tumors reached a significantly greater top-250-clone fraction than blood did (p = 0.039).

Each 20-30 mg portion of unsorted bulk tissue served as the source for co-extraction of RNA and DNA. Each participant had primary liver carcinoma, and surgical resection was the treatment. Reverse transcription of 500 to 650 ng total RNA with a constant-region primer produced TCR beta cDNA. Three nested multiplex PCR rounds, a slightly modified ARM-PCR, produced the libraries for TCR beta. TRBV1-TRBV30 forward primers and a C-beta reverse primer were used in the first two PCR rounds, which each ran for about 11 cycles. TCRdb recomputed calls from the multiplex PCR reads with MiXCR, one row per CDR3 protein. The sample has around 79,000 distinct CDR3 sequences, roughly two thirds seen once. CDR3 length: 15 residues. The V gene's germline CDR1 is SGHAT and CDR2 FQNNGV. Comments on this clonotype: Its antigen remains unidentified. One end of the junction varies from germline; a read error may be responsible.

This receptor was obtained from a man aged 40-50 years with primary liver carcinoma and hepatitis B virus infection. This sequence joins TRBV11-2 and TRBJ1-5, with TRBD1 as a possible D gene (5 bases). Sequencing was carried out using tumor-adjacent normal liver tissue. The CDR3: CASTLAWGGNQPQHF. In DNA form, the CDR3 reads TGTGCCAGCACCTTAGCATGGGGCGGCAATCAGCCCCAGCATTTT.